Shown below are 10 T cell receptor beta chains from a single sample sequenced in a study of blood T cell repertoires in COVID-19. TCRdb's table, derived via immunoSEQ multiplex PCR, lists solely in-frame clones and lacks some. The sample has approximately 290,000 clones; 75% to 90% are singletons. Material for sequencing was PBMCs or T cells enriched from blood (not recorded which). All receptors come from a woman in her thirties who had recovered from COVID-19.

The table lists this clone with a count of one. The CDR3: CASSPMAGLNTEAFF. The CDR3, as DNA: TGTGCCAGCTCACCAATGGCGGGATTGAACACTGAAGCTTTCTTT. The chain joins TRBV18 to TRBJ1-1; D is undetermined. Germline V gives CDR1 KGHSH, CDR2 LQKENI. Between the trimmed V and J ends, which lost 2 bases and 0 bases, there was a span of 10 bases. The CDR3 is 15 amino acids.

The chain joins TRBV10-3 to TRBJ1-2, with 7 bases lining up with TRBD1. The junction had 10 bases not matched to a gene; V was cut back by 7 bases and J by 5 bases. Germline lookup yields CDR1 ENHRY and CDR2 SYGVKD. The CDR3 length is 14 residues. CDR3 sequence (DNA): TGTGCCATCAACCAGGGGGATTTTGGATATGGCTACACCTTC. Translated, it gives CAINQGDFGYGYTF.

V usage is TRBV10-3 and J usage is TRBJ2-6; 9 bases agree with TRBD1. The germline V gene has CDR1 ENHRY and CDR2 SYGVKD. The CDR3 sequence is 18 residues long. The J segment lost 2 bases and the V segment lost 0 bases, leaving 5 bases of the junction unmatched. The CDR3 sequence is CAISESGTGLTGANVLTF. The CDR3 nucleotides read TGTGCCATCAGTGAGTCGGGGACAGGGCTGACTGGGGCCAACGTCCTGACTTTC.

J is TRBJ1-1 and V is TRBV18; TRBD1 matches 11 bases. Germline loops: CDR1 KGHSH, CDR2 LQKENI. The CDR3 has 16 amino acids. Trimming took 4 bases from V and 0 from J; bases not matched to a gene: 4. CDR3 sequence: CASSRGTGGMNTEAFF. The CDR3 region has the DNA TGTGCCAGCTCACGAGGGACAGGGGGTATGAACACTGAAGCTTTCTTT.

The chain links TRBV14 to TRBJ1-4, with TRBD1 as a possible D gene (6 bases). This CDR3 spans 16 amino acids. Per the germline V gene, CDR1 is SGHDN and CDR2 is FVKESK. Trimming shortened V by 0 bases and J by 10 bases, and 18 bases separated the two germline ends. CDR3 bases: TGTGCCAGCAGCCAAGATCTGGGCCAGGGAGGGGGAAAACTGTTTTTT. Protein: CASSQDLGQGGGKLFF. Filled out from reference TRBV14 and TRBJ1-4, the complete variable domain reads EAGVTQFPSHSVIEKGQTVTLRCDPISGHDNLYWYRRVMGKEIKFLLHFVKESKQDESGMPNNRFLAERTGGTYSTLKVQPAELEDSGVYFCASSQDLGQGGGKLFFGSGTQLSVL.

V and J are TRBV14 and TRBJ2-5, with D unresolved. V was shortened by 1 base and J by 7 bases, with 13 bases between the two germline ends. This CDR3 spans 14 amino acids. The germline V gene encodes CDR1 SGHDN and CDR2 FVKESK. The CDR3 DNA reads as TGTGCCAGCAGCCAAGGTCCCATCACCGGGACCCAGTACTTC. Its translation: CASSQGPITGTQYF.

The chain joins TRBV9 to TRBJ2-1; 7 bases line up with TRBD1. The CDR3 length is 12 residues. V lost 3 bases to trimming and J lost 15 bases; unmatched junction nucleotides: 9. Looked up from germline, CDR1 is SGDLS and CDR2 is YYNGEE. Here the CDR3 reads CASSGSDRVLFF. In DNA, the CDR3 is TGTGCCAGCAGCGGATCAGACAGGGTTCTGTTCTTC.

The chain couples TRBV5-1 to TRBJ2-5; 10 nucleotides line up with TRBD2. The J segment lost 2 bases and the V segment lost 7 bases, leaving 14 bases of the junction unmatched. Germline assignment: CDR1 SGHRS and CDR2 YFSETQ. The CDR3 has 17 residues. CDR3 DNA: TGCGCCAGCTCTTTAGGGCTAGCGGGGGTTATACAAGAGACCCAGTACTTC. It specifies CASSLGLAGVIQETQYF.

CDR3 coding DNA: TGTGCCACCAGCCGGGACCCAGGGGGGCAACAGCCCCAGCATTTT. Protein: CATSRDPGGQQPQHF. The chain couples TRBV15 to TRBJ1-5; 7 nucleotides align to TRBD1. V trimming: 5 bases; J trimming: 7 bases; junction bases outside the gene matches: 11. Germline assignment: CDR1 LNHNV and CDR2 YYDKDF (reference sequence). This CDR3 is built from 15 residues. The entire variable domain, with the rest obtained from reference TRBV15 and TRBJ1-5, is as follows: DAMVIQNPRYQVTQFGKPVTLSCSQTLNHNVMYWYQQKSSQAPKLLFHYYDKDFNNEADTPDNFQSRRPNTSFCFLDIRSPGLGDTAMYLCATSRDPGGQQPQHFGDGTRLSIL.

The V and J genes are TRBV7-7 and TRBJ2-2; no definite D call. Trimming stripped 3 bases from V and 1 base from J, with 12 bases between. The CDR3 sequence is 16 residues long. CDR1 is SSHAT, CDR2 FNYEAQ, per germline (reference sequence). The CDR3 protein is CASSFTPTQNTGELFF. The CDR3 coding sequence is TGTGCCAGCAGCTTTACACCAACCCAGAACACCGGGGAGCTGTTTTTT. Drawing the rest from reference TRBV7-7 and TRBJ2-2, the complete variable domain is GAGVSQSPRYKVTKRGQDVTLRCDPISSHATLYWYQQALGQGPEFLTYFNYEAQPDKSGLPSDRFSAERPEGSISTLTIQRTEQRDSAMYRCASSFTPTQNTGELFFGEGSRLTVL.